This T cell receptor beta chain was profiled in a study of CD8+CD57+ T cells in acquired aplastic anemia. Study-wide findings and caveats: Researchers reported that CD8+ Simpson's diversity was not significantly different in patients versus controls.

Profiling that covered TCR beta VDJ and CDR3 relied on genomic DNA as its template. TCRdb used MiXCR to reprocess the reads, holding one entry per CDR3 protein. The sample records roughly 250,000 distinct CDR3 sequences, roughly 82% being singletons. Flow cytometry had shown expanded CD8+CD57+ cells in the patients chosen for sequencing. When blood sampling took place, the patients had received no therapy. This clonotype was detected a few times. Its antigen remains unknown. A junction boundary mismatches the germline segment, possibly from a read error. Germline loops: CDR1 SGDLS, CDR2 YYNGEE. CDR3 length: 14 amino acids.

The specimen sequenced was sorted CD4+, CD8+, or CD8+CD57+ T cells (not recorded which) from PBMCs. The V gene is TRBV9, the J gene TRBJ2-3; 7 nucleotides agree with TRBD2. The receptor's source is a human donor with aplastic anemia. CDR3 DNA sequence: TGTGCCAGCAGTGTTGAAGCGGGGCACACCGGGGAGCATTTT. This sequence encodes CASSVEAGHTGEHF. Filled out from reference TRBV9 and TRBJ2-3, the complete variable domain reads DSGVTQTPKHLITATGQRVTLRCSPRSGDLSVYWYQQSLDQGLQFLIQYYNGEERAKGNILERFSAQQFPDLHSELNLSSLELGDSALYFCASSVEAGHTGEHFGPGTRLTVL.